In its sample, the clone carrying this TCR beta chain was seen once. Primers included in the PCR were 60 Vbeta and 13 Jbeta primers. Sequencing used immunoSEQ multiplex PCR; TCRdb keeps in-frame clones, though not all of them. The table shows about 140,000 clones, with around three quarters occurring only once. Each donor was healthy, and each was a bone marrow donor. This entry comes from a study of cytomegalovirus exposure and HLA in healthy donors. The CDR3 totals 17 residues. J gave up 5 bases and V 0 bases, and 9 bases lay outside the gene matches. From germline, CDR1 is LGHNT and CDR2 FRNRAP. The sequence was collected from a man younger than 35 in good health and CMV-seronegative. Sequenced sample: PBMCs. The chain has TRBV12-5 and TRBJ2-5; 10 nucleotides agree with TRBD1. CDR3 in DNA: TGTGCTAGTGGTTTGGTATGGGACAGGGGAGTAGGGGAGACCCAGTACTTC. Translating gives CASGLVWDRGVGETQYF.